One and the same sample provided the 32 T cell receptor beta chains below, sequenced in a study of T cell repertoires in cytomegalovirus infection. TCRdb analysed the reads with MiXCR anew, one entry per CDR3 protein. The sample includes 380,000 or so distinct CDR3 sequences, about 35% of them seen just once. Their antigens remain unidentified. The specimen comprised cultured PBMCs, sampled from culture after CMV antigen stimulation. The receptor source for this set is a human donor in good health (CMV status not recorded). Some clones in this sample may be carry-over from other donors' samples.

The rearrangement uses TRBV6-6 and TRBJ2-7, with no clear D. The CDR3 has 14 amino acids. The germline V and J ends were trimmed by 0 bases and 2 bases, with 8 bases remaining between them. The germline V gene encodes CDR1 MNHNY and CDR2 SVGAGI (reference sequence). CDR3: CASSYSQSTYEQYV. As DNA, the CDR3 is TGTGCCAGCAGTTACTCGCAGTCCACCTACGAGCAGTACGTC.

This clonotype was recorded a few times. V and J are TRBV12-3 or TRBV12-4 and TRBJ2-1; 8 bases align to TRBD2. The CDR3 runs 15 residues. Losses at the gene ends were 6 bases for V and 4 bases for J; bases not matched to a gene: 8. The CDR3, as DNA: TGTGCCAGCAGATCCGGGACTAGGGGGTACAATGAGCAGTTCTTC. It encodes CASRSGTRGYNEQFF.

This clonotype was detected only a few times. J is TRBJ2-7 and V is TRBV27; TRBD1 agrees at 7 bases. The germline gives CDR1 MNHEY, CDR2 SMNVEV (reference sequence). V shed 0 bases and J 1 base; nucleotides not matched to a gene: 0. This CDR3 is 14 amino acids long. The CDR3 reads CASSLSTGSYEQYF. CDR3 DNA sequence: TGTGCCAGCAGTTTATCGACAGGGTCCTACGAGCAGTACTTC.

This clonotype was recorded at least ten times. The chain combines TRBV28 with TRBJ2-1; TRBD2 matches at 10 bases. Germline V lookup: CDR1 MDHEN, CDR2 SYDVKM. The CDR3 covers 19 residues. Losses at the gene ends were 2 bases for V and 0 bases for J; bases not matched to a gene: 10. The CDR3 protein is CASSLNSGRATSSYNEQFF. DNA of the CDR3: TGTGCCAGCAGTTTAAACAGCGGGAGGGCTACTAGCTCCTACAATGAGCAGTTCTTC. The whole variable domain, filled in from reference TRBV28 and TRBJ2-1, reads DVKVTQSSRYLVKRTGEKVFLECVQDMDHENMFWYRQDPGLGLRLIYFSYDVKMKEKGDIPEGYSVSREKKERFSLILESASTNQTSMYLCASSLNSGRATSSYNEQFFGPGTRLTVL.

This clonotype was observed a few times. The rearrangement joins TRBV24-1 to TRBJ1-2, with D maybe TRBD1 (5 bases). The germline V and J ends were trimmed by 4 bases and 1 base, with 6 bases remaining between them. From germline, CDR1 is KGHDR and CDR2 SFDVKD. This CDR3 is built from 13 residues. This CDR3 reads CATSETVNYGYTF. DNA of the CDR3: TGTGCCACCAGTGAGACAGTTAACTATGGCTACACCTTC.

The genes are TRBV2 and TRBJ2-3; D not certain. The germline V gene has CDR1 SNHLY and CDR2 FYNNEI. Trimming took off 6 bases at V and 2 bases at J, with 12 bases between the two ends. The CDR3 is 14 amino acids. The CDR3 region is CASSGAENTDTQYF. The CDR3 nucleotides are TGTGCCAGCAGCGGTGCGGAGAACACAGATACGCAGTATTTT.

CDR3 sequence: CASQDIMQGNQPQHF. In nucleotides, the CDR3 is TGTGCCAGTCAGGACATAATGCAGGGCAATCAGCCCCAGCATTTT. The chain links TRBV19 to TRBJ1-5, with D perhaps matching TRBD1 (5 bases). Germline V lookup: CDR1 LNHDA, CDR2 SQIVND (reference sequence). Trimming pared 8 bases from V and 2 bases from J, leaving 16 bases between. The CDR3 is 15 amino acids.

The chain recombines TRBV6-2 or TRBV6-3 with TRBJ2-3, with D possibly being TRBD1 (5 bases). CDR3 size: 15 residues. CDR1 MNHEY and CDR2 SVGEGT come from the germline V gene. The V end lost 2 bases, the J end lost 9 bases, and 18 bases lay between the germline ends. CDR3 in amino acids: CASSYGRAIGFTQYF. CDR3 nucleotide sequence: TGTGCCAGCAGTTACGGCAGGGCGATTGGTTTCACGCAGTATTTT.

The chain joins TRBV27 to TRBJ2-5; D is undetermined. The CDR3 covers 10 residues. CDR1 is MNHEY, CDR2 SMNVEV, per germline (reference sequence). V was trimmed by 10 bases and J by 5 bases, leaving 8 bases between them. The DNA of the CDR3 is TGTGCCACCCCCTCGGAGACCCAGTACTTC. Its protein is CATPSETQYF.

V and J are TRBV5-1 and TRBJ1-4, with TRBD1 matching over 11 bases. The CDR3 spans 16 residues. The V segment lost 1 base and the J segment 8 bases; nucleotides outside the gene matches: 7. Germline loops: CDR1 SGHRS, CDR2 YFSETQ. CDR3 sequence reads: CASSLTPGTGGEKLFF. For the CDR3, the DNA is TGCGCCAGCAGCTTGACCCCCGGGACAGGGGGAGAAAAACTGTTTTTT.

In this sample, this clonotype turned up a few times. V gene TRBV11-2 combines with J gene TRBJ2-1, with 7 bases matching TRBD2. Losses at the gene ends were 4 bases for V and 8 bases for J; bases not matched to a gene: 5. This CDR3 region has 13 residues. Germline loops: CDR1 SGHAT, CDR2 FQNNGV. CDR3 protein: CASSSGLVYEQFF. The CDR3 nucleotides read TGTGCCAGCAGCTCCGGACTAGTCTATGAGCAGTTCTTC.

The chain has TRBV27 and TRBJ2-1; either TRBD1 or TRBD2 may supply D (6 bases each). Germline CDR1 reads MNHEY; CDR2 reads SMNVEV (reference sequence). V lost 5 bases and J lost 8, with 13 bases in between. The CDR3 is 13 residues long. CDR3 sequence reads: CASSRNGGHEQFF. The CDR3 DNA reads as TGTGCCAGCAGTCGAAACGGGGGCCATGAGCAGTTCTTC.

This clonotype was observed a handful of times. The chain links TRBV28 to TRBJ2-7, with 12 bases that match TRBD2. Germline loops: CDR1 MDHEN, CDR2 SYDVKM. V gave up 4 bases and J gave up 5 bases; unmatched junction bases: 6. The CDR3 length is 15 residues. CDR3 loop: CASSSLAGGLNEQYF. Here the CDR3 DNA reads TGTGCCAGCAGTTCTCTAGCGGGAGGGCTAAACGAGCAGTACTTC.

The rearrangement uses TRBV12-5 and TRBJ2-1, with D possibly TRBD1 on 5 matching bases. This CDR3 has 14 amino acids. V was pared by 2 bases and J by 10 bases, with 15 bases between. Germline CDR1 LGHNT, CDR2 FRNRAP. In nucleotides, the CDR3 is TGTGCTAGTGGTTTGAGTCAGGGTAGGTTCGAGCAGTTCTTC. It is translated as CASGLSQGRFEQFF.

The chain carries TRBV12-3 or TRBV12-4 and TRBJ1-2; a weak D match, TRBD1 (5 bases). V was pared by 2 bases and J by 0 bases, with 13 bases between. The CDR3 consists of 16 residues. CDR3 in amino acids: CASSLSPGGTNYGYTF. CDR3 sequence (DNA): TGTGCCAGCAGTTTATCCCCCGGGGGGACTAACTATGGCTACACCTTC.

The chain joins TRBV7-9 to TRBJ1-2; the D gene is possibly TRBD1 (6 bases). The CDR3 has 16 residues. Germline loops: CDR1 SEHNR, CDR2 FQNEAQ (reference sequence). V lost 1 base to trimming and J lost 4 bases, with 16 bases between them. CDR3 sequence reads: CASSLVDRQPSYGYTF. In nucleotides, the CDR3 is TGTGCCAGCAGCTTAGTAGACAGGCAGCCCAGCTATGGCTACACCTTC.

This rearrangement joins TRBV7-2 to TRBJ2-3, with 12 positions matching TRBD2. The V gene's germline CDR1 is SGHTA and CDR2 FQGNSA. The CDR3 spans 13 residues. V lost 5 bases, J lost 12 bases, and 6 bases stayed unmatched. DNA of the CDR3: TGTGCCAGCAGCAACCGACTAGCGGGAGTTCAGTATTTT. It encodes CASSNRLAGVQYF.

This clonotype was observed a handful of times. CDR3 in amino acids: CASSYPPDKGYTEAFF. The CDR3 DNA follows: TGTGCCAGCAGTTACCCCCCGGACAAGGGGTACACTGAAGCTTTCTTT. The rearrangement joins TRBV6-5 to TRBJ1-1, with a weak D call TRBD1 (5 bases). The germline gives CDR1 MNHEY, CDR2 SVGAGI. CDR3 size: 16 residues. V was cut by 2 bases and J by 3 bases, with 16 bases left in between.

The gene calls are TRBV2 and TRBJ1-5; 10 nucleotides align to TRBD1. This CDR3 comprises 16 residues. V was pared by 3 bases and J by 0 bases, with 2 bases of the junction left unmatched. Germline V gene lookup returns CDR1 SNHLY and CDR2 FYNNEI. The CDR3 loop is CASSDRTGGSNQPQHF. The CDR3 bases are TGTGCCAGCAGTGACCGGACAGGGGGTAGCAATCAGCCCCAGCATTTT.

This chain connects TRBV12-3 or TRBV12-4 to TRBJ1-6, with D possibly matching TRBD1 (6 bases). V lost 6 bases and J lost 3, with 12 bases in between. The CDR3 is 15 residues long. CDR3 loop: CASRKADSYNSPLHF. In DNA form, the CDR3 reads TGTGCCAGCAGAAAGGCGGACAGCTATAATTCACCCCTCCACTTT.

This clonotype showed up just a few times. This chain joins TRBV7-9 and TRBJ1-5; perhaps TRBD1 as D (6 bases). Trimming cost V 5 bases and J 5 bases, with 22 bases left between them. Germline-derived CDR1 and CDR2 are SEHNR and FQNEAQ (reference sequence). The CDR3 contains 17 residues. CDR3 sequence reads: CASSQPRRGDSDQPQHF. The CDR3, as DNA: TGTGCCAGCAGCCAACCTAGAAGGGGGGATTCCGATCAGCCCCAGCATTTT.

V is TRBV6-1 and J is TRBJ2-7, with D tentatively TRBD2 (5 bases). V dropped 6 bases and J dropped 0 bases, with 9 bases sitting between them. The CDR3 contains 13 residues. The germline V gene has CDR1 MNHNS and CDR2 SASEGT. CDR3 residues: CASRLDISYEQYV. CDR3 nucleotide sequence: TGTGCCAGCAGACTAGATATCTCCTACGAGCAGTACGTC.

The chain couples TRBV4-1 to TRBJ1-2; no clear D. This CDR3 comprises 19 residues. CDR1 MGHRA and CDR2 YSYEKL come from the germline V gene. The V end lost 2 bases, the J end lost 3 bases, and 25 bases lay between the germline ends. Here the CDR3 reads CASSQILSGGLTSDYGYTF. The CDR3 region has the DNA TGCGCCAGCAGCCAAATCTTAAGCGGCGGACTCACCTCAGACTATGGCTACACCTTC.

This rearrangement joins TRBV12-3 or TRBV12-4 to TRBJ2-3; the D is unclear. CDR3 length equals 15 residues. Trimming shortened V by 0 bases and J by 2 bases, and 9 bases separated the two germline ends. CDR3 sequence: CASSLAVGPTDTQYF. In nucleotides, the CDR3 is TGTGCCAGCAGTTTAGCAGTTGGACCCACAGATACGCAGTATTTT.

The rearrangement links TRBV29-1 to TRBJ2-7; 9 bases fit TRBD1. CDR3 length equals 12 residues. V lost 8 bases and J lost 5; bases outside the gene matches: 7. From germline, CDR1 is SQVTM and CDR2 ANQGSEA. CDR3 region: CSTMTGGHEQYV. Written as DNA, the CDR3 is TGCAGCACGATGACAGGGGGTCACGAGCAGTACGTC.

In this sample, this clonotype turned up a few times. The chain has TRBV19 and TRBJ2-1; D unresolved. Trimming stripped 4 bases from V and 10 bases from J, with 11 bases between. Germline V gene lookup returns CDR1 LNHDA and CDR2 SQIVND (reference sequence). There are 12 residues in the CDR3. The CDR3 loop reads CASSTSPGEQFF. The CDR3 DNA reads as TGTGCCAGTAGTACCTCCCCCGGAGAGCAGTTCTTC.

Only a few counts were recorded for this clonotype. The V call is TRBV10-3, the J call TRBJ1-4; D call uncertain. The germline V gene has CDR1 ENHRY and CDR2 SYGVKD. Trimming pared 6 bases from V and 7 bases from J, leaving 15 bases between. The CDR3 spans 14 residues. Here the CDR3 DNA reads TGTGCCATCAGAAAGGACGGGTACACTGAAAAACTGTTTTTT. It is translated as CAIRKDGYTEKLFF.

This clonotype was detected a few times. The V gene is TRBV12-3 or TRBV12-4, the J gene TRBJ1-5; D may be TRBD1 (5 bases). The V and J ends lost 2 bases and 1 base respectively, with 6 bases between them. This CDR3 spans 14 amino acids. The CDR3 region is CASSLRQSNQPQHF. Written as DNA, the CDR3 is TGTGCCAGCAGTTTACGACAGAGCAATCAGCCCCAGCATTTT.

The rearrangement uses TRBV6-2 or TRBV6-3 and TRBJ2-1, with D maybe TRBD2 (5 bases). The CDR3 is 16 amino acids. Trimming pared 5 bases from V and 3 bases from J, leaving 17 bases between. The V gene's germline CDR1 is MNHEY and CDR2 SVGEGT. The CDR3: CASSAFGGSVYNEQFF. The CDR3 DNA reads TGTGCCAGCAGTGCCTTTGGTGGGAGTGTCTACAATGAGCAGTTCTTC.

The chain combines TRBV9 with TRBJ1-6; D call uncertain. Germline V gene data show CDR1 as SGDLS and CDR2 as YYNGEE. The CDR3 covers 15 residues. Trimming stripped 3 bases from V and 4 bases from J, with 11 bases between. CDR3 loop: CASSASPGYNSPLHF. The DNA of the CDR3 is TGTGCCAGCAGCGCCTCTCCCGGGTATAATTCACCCCTCCACTTT. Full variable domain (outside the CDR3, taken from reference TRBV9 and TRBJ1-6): DSGVTQTPKHLITATGQRVTLRCSPRSGDLSVYWYQQSLDQGLQFLIQYYNGEERAKGNILERFSAQQFPDLHSELNLSSLELGDSALYFCASSASPGYNSPLHFGNGTRLTVT.

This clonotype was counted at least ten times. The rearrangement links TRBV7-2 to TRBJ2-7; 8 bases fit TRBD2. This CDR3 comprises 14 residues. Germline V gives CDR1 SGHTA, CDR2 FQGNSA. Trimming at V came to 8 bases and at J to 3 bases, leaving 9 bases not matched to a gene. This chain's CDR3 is CASVPGLVVYEQYF. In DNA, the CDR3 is TGTGCCAGCGTTCCGGGACTAGTCGTCTACGAGCAGTACTTC.

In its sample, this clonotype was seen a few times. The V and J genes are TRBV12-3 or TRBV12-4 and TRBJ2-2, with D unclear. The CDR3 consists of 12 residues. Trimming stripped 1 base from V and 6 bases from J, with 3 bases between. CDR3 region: CASSLVSGELFF. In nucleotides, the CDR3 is TGTGCCAGCAGTTTAGTGTCCGGGGAGCTGTTTTTT.